The entry below describes one T cell receptor (beta chain). The antigen is unknown. Germline V gives CDR1 SEHNR, CDR2 FQNEAQ (reference sequence). The CDR3 covers 17 residues. Trimming cost V 1 base and J 4 bases, with 19 bases left between them. This entry is derived from a study of T cell responses to AZD1222 COVID-19 vaccine. Generated by immunoSEQ multiplex PCR, the TCRdb table keeps only in-frame clones and is missing some. The table has some 190,000 clones, about 90% seen once; the top ten hold 1.5% to 2%. The study's findings and limits: Clonal diversity may have been underestimated in mostly white British donors.

The material sequenced was peripheral blood, taken 28 days after the second AZD1222 dose. The chain combines TRBV7-9 with TRBJ1-2; D is undetermined. The TCR comes from an adult who received the AZD1222 COVID-19 vaccine. The CDR3 DNA follows: TGTGCCAGCAGCTTAGGCCCCGCGGCGGTCACGCGCTATGGCTACACCTTC. As protein: CASSLGPAAVTRYGYTF.